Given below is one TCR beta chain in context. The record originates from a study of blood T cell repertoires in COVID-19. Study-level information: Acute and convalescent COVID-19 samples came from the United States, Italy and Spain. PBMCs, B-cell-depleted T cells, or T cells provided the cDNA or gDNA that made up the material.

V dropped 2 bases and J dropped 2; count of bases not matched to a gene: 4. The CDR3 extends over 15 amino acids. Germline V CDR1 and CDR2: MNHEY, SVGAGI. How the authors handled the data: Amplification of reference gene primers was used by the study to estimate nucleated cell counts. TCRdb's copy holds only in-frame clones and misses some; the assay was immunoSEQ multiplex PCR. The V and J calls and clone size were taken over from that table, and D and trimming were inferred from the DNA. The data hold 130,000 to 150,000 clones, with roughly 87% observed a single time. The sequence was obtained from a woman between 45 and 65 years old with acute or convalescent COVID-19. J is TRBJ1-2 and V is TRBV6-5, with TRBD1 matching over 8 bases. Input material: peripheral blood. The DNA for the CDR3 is TGTGCCAGCAGTTACACCCGGACAGGGAACTATGGCTACACCTTC. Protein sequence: CASSYTRTGNYGYTF.